This T cell receptor beta chain was sequenced in a study of shared clonotypes between healthy human individuals. The study, taken as a whole, reports: A few donors shared approximately 5% of their naive CD4 clonotypes.

Germline V gives CDR1 SQVTM, CDR2 ANQGSEA. Trimming removed 4 bases at V and 6 bases at J, with 14 bases between. The CDR3 is 13 amino acids. Per the original data handling: For the immunoSEQ data, sequences were junction-only without quality scores, so filtering differed. Only in-frame clones appear in the TCRdb table, and some are missing; sequencing was by immunoSEQ multiplex PCR. D and trimming were read from the DNA, whereas the V and J calls and clone size are those reported in that table. This sample has 2,100,000 or so clones, with approximately 94% found just once. Points on this clone: Its cognate antigen is unknown.

Sequenced sample: naive CD4+ T cells sorted from blood. Subset indicated: CD45RA+ positively selected. V gene TRBV29-1 combines with J gene TRBJ2-3; the D call may be TRBD1 or TRBD2 (5 bases each). The receptor comes from a man aged 18-30 years in good health. This CDR3 reads CSVVGDANDTQYF. CDR3 sequence (DNA): TGCAGCGTTGTTGGGGACGCCAACGATACGCAGTATTTT.